This T cell receptor (beta chain) was found in a study of blood T cell repertoires in COVID-19 (dated by TCRdb to 2020 to 2021). For the study in its entirety: Collaborator samples came from the United States, Italy and Spain and covered acute and convalescent phases of COVID-19. A de-identified subject ID, COVID-19 status, age in years and sex were almost always included in the sample metadata. Subjects who had been exposed to COVID-19, were actively infected with it, or had recovered from it provided the deeply sampled blood TCRbeta repertoires that made up the dataset. The repertoires were made available in a free public database intended to serve as a resource for research on the immune response to SARS-CoV-2. Samples came from the ongoing ImmuneRACE study (first 160 participants) plus 1,254 subjects from 6 global collaborators. HLA class I and class II types, where available, came from metadata supplied by the sample provider rather than from assay-based typing. The material from the prospective study consisted of cDNA or gDNA derived from T cells, B-cell-depleted T cells, or PBMCs.

One collaborating source in Seattle enrolled patients during active infection and followed them longitudinally through the course of disease. Collaborating institutions collected whole blood in K2EDTA tubes following their own protocols. For TCRbeta analysis, collaborator samples were shipped as frozen whole blood, as isolated PBMCs, or as DNA extracted from either sample type. Beyond this particular receptor, the publication reports: How much clinical and demographic metadata was included differed by source and by participant, and the metadata was provided uncurated.

Concerning this clone itself: What this receptor recognizes is not known. Qualities for individual bases were not recorded, and no much larger clone is one base off.

TCRbeta CDR3 regions were amplified from genomic DNA using the immunoSEQ Assay, a bias-controlled multiplex PCR. Concerning the study's data processing: The number of nucleated cells in each sample was estimated from the amplification of reference gene primers within the assay. To quantify the absolute abundance of each unique TCRbeta CDR3 rearrangement, sequence reads were collapsed and filtered. For each sample, productive Simpson clonality was calculated as the square root of Simpson's diversity index over productive rearrangements. The table comes from immuneACCESS by way of TCRdb, which keeps in-frame sequences with V and J called. Part of the clones is missing from these tables; in studies checked, under half for an unresolved V gene and the rest for unknown reasons. V and J calls and clone size come straight from that table; D and trimming were deduced from the DNA. In all, the sample holds over 100,000 clones, and about nine tenths of those were seen once. The ten largest clonotypes hold approximately 10% of the sample.

The sequencing sample was made of peripheral blood. The clonotype originates from a woman in her 70s with COVID-19, enrolled during active disease.

The nucleotides read TGTGCCAGCAGTAATCCACGGGCAGGGGGACCCTATGGCTACACCTTC. The encoded protein is CASSNPRAGGPYGYTF. The chain joins TRBV7-2 to TRBJ1-2; 7 junctional bases match TRBD1. Clipping removes 6 bases from V and 4 bases from J, with 14 as the unmatched junction base count. The CDR3 numbers 16 residues from cysteine through phenylalanine. CDR3 DNA only is kept here, 48 bases in frame from base 1. CDR1 and CDR2 (SGHTA, FQGNSA) derive from the germline V gene. The CDR3 plus the reference TRBV7-2 and TRBJ1-2 genes for the other parts give the full variable domain: GAGVSQSPSNKVTEKGKDVELRCDPISGHTALYWYRQSLGQGLEFLIYFQGNSAPDKSGLPSDRFSAERTGGSVSTLTIQRTQQEDSAVYLCASSNPRAGGPYGYTFGSGTRLTVV.